This TCR beta chain was documented in a study of T-cell memory formation after mild COVID-19. About the study: Clusters of TCRs were largely donor specific. Study observations and caveats: While clones contracting from day 15 to 85 were balanced between CD4 and CD8, later expanders leaned CD4+. Pre-infection memory already had some responding clones, implying cross-reactive memory joined. Clones which contracted sat mainly in CM and EM if CD4+, and in EMRA if CD8+.

Only a few counts were recorded for this clonotype. The target antigen is unknown. TCRdb redid the calling of the 5' RACE reads with MiXCR, one entry per CDR3 protein. The sample records approximately 350,000 distinct CDR3 sequences, over 25% being singletons. This CDR3 spans 15 amino acids. Germline trimming cut 0 bases from V and 7 bases from J; bases unmatched to any gene: 8. Germline lookup yields CDR1 ENHRY and CDR2 SYGVKD. This sequence was found in an adult woman who had mild COVID-19 (a few samples of this study predate the infection). Cell type and time point are not known. This sequence joins TRBV10-3 and TRBJ2-7; the match to TRBD2 covers 8 bases. Input material: PBMCs or a T cell subset sorted from them (not recorded which). The CDR3 nucleotides read TGTGCCATCAGTGAGTCGACTAGCGTTACCCTAGAGCAGTACTTC. Its protein is CAISESTSVTLEQYF.